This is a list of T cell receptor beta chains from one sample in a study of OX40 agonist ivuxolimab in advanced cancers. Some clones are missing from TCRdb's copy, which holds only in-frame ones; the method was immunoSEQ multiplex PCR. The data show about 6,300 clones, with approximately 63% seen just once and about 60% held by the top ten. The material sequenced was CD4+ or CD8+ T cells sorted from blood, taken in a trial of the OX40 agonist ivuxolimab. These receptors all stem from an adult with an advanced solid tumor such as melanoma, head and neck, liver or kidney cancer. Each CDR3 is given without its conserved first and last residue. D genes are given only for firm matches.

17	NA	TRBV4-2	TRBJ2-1	ASSQIFVGSSLSYNEQF
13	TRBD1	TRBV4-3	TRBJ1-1	ASSQHTGGNTEAF
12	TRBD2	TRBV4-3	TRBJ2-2	ASSHGTSTGELF
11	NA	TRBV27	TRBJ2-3	ASIRPGTDTQY
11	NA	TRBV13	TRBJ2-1	ASSLGGDNEQF
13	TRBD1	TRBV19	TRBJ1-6	ASSIGQGAISPLH
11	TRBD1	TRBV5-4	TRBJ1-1	ASRKSGGAEAF
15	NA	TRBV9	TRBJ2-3	ASSVGEDPQETDTQY
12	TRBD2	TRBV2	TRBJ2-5	ASSGSGGFETQY
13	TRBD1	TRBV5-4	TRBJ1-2	ASSNRGQGFDGYT
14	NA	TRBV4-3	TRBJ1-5	ASSQDFPEGNQPQH
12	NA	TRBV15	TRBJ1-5	ATSRDRGNQPQH
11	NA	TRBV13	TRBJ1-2	ASSLVGSEGYT
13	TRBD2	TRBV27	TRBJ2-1	ASSEGLAGVNEQF
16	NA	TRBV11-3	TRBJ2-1	ASSLDRGHLQSYNEQF
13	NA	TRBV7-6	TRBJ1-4	ASSLGQVQGEKLF
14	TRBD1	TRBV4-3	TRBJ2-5	ASSQGPGQGKETQY
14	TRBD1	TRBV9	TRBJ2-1	ASSVGGQGWYNEQF
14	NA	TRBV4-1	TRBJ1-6	ASSQVASSYNSPLH
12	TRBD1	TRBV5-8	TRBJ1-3	ASSFRTGGNTIY
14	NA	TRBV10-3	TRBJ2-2	AISGEHNLNTGELF
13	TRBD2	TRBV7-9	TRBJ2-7	ASSFNGRSPYEQY
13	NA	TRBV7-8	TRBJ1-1	ASSIHGLMNTEAF
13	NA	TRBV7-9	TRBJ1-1	ASSLASLVSTEAF
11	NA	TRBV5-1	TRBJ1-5	ASSLGGPQPQH
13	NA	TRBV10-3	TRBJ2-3	AISVQGDSRDTQY
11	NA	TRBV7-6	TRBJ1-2	ASSSSVNYGYT
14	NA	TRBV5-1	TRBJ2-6	ASSLAKGFGANVLT
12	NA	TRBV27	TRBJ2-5	ASRPGIAGETQY
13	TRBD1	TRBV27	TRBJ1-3	ASQARGYTGNTIY
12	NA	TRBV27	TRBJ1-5	AIPGGDRNQPQH
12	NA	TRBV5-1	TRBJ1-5	ASSSGWGNQPQH
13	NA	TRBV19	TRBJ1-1	ASSIDWDGNTEAF
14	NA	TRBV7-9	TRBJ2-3	ASSPVEGPSTDTQY
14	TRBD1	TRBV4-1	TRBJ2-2	ASSQGTGSNTGELF
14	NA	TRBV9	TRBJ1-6	ASSVGMTSYNSPLH
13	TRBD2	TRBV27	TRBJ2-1	ASRSSISGYNEQF
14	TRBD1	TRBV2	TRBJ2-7	ASSEGAGGPSYEQY
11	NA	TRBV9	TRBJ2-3	ASSVGGTDTQY
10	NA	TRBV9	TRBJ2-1	ASSAQGGEQF
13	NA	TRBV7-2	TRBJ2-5	ASSLEGHLGETQY
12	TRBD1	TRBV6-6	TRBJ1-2	ASSYGRGVEGYT
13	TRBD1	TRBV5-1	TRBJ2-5	ANSGTGGGGETQY